These T cell receptor beta chains were read from a single sample in a study. Repertoires were generated with immunoSEQ multiplex PCR, while TCRdb's copy carries only in-frame clones and drops some. The sample lists 60,000 to 85,000 clones; about 93% were seen once. The sequenced material came from PBMCs. These receptors all come from a man aged 35-49 years with rheumatoid arthritis. CDR3s include the opening cysteine and the closing phenylalanine or tryptophan. Each record gives: J gene, V gene, clone size, D gene, CDR3 DNA, CDR3 protein. A D gene is named only where the DNA matches it firmly. Clone size appears in some rows only: once, few, many, or a class for an expanded clone.

TRBJ2-7 TRBV19 . . TGTGCCAGTAGTATTGCCGCTGGCGACTCCTACGAGCAGTACTTC CASSIAAGDSYEQYF
TRBJ2-3 TRBV6-6 . . TGTGCCAGCAGTTGGGGGACAGATACGCAGTATTTT CASSWGTDTQYF
TRBJ2-5 TRBV7-9 . . TGTGCCAGCAGCTCAGGGGGGCGGGAAGAGACCCAGTACTTC CASSSGGREETQYF
TRBJ2-1 TRBV6-2/TRBV6-3 . TRBD2 TGTGCCAGCAGTTCCCTAGCGGGAGCGGATGAGCAGTTCTTC CASSSLAGADEQFF
TRBJ2-1 TRBV10-3 . . TGTGCCATCAGTGAGTCGAGGACCTCGAGGGACAATGAGCAGTTCTTC CAISESRTSRDNEQFF
TRBJ1-1 TRBV25-1 . . TGTGCCAGCACCTTGGCATCCGAAGCTTTCTTT CASTLASEAFF
TRBJ1-6 TRBV6-2/TRBV6-3 . . TGTGCCAGCAGTTATTGGGGAAATTCACCCCTCCACTTT CASSYWGNSPLHF
TRBJ1-5 TRBV4-1 . . TGCGCCAGCAGCCCGGGGGGAGCATCACCTCAGCCCCAGCATTTT CASSPGGASPQPQHF
TRBJ2-1 TRBV6-5 . TRBD2 TGTGCCAGCAGGGGTAGCGGGGGGAATGAGCAGTTCTTC CASRGSGGNEQFF
TRBJ1-5 TRBV4-1 . . TGCGCCAGCAGCCAAGAGGACAGAGCAAATCAGCCCCAGCATTTT CASSQEDRANQPQHF
TRBJ1-6 TRBV15 . TRBD1 TGTGCCACCAGCAGGGGGACAGGGGCGAATTCACCCCTCCACTTT CATSRGTGANSPLHF
TRBJ2-7 TRBV4-2 . . TGTGCCAGCAGCCAAGAATGGTCAAACTCCGAGCAGTACTTC CASSQEWSNSEQYF
TRBJ2-7 TRBV20-1 . . TGCAGTGCTGCCCAGAACGAGCAGTACTTC CSAAQNEQYF
TRBJ2-7 TRBV19 . TRBD2 TGTGCCAGTACCCTTGGAAGCGGACTAGCGCTCGAGCAGTACTTC CASTLGSGLALEQYF
TRBJ2-2 TRBV9 . . TGTGCCAGCAGAGTGGGGACAACTAACACCGGGGAGCTGTTTTTT CASRVGTTNTGELFF
TRBJ2-7 TRBV28 . . TGTGCCAGCAGTTTACTCAGAGAAACCGCCTACGAGCAGTACTTC CASSLLRETAYEQYF
TRBJ1-2 TRBV4-2 . . TGTGCCAGCAGCCAAGTCTCAGGGGAAGGCTATGGCTACACCTTC CASSQVSGEGYGYTF
TRBJ1-6 TRBV30 . . TGTGCCTGGAGTGAGGGGGGAAATTCACCCCTCCACTTT CAWSEGGNSPLHF
TRBJ2-7 TRBV11-2 . . TGTGCCAGCAGGCTCAGGGGCTACGAGCAGTACTTC CASRLRGYEQYF
TRBJ2-5 TRBV11-2 once TRBD1 TGTGCCAGCAGCGCGGGGACAGGGGGCCGGGAGACCCAGTACTTC CASSAGTGGRETQYF
TRBJ1-1 TRBV7-3 . . TGTGCCAGCAGCAAGGGTATTTACACTGAAGCTTTCTTT CASSKGIYTEAFF
TRBJ1-1 TRBV27 . . TGTGCCAGCAGTTTATCCGGGGTGACGAAGGGTCCCGCGATGGCTGAAGCTTTCTTT CASSLSGVTKGPAMAEAFF
TRBJ2-7 TRBV7-2 . . TGTGCCAGCAGCATTATCCCCAAATACGAGCAGTACTTC CASSIIPKYEQYF
TRBJ1-1 TRBV29-1 . . TGCAGCGTTGATAGGACGAACACTGAAGCTTTCTTT CSVDRTNTEAFF
TRBJ2-1 TRBV9 . TRBD2 TGTGCCAGCAGCGAGCGGGGACCCTACAATGAGCAGTTCTTC CASSERGPYNEQFF
TRBJ1-5 TRBV28 . . TGTGCCAGCACCCGGCCCCAGGGGTATGGGGGCAATCAGCCCCAGCATTTT CASTRPQGYGGNQPQHF
TRBJ2-3 TRBV11-2 once . TGTGCCAGCAGCGGGATAGGCAGGCCCGTATTTTCGGATACGCAGTATTTT CASSGIGRPVFSDTQYF
TRBJ1-2 TRBV2 . . TGTGCCCGCCACCCGGGAGCCGGCTATGGCTACACCTTC CARHPGAGYGYTF
TRBJ2-7 TRBV19 once . TGTGCCAGTAGTGATCCCGCGGGGACGGAGCAGTACTTC CASSDPAGTEQYF
TRBJ1-5 TRBV28 . TRBD1 TGTGCCAGCAGCGCGTCTACCTGGACAGGGGATCAGCCCCAGCATTTT CASSASTWTGDQPQHF
TRBJ2-1 TRBV19 . TRBD2 TGTGCCAGTAGTACGGGAGGGAGGGCCCGCTCCTACAATGAGCAGTTCTTC CASSTGGRARSYNEQFF
TRBJ1-4 TRBV6-2/TRBV6-3 . . TGTGCCAGCAGTTACGAGGGCCACTCTTGGAAACTGTTTTTT CASSYEGHSWKLFF
TRBJ2-3 TRBV19 . . TGTGCCAGTAGTATGACGAAACAGGGCGCAGATACGCAGTATTTT CASSMTKQGADTQYF
TRBJ1-1 TRBV9 . . TGTGCCAGCAGCGTAGGCCCTCTGAACACTGAAGCTTTCTTT CASSVGPLNTEAFF
TRBJ1-1 TRBV6-6 . . TGTGCCAGCAGAAGGGTGAACACTGAAGCTTTCTTT CASRRVNTEAFF
TRBJ1-3 TRBV13 . . TGTGCCAGCACCCTTTACCAGGGGACGCCTGGAAACACCATATATTTT CASTLYQGTPGNTIYF
TRBJ2-7 TRBV27 . TRBD2 TGTGCCAGCAGTTTATCCGCGGGAGGGTACGAGCAGTACTTC CASSLSAGGYEQYF
TRBJ2-3 TRBV2 . . TGTGCCAGCAATTTTGGCGGCACAGATACGCAGTATTTT CASNFGGTDTQYF
TRBJ2-7 TRBV5-4 . TRBD1 TGTGCCAGCAGCTTGGGACAGGGAGTCGACGAGCAGTACTTC CASSLGQGVDEQYF
TRBJ2-7 TRBV19 few TRBD1 TGTGCCAGTAGTCCGGACAGGGGGCCCGAGCAGTACTTC CASSPDRGPEQYF
TRBJ1-1 TRBV7-3 . . TGTGCCAGCAGCCTCACGGGGTTCACTGAAGCTTTCTTT CASSLTGFTEAFF
TRBJ2-2 TRBV24-1 . . TGTGCCACCAGTGATAGCGACAGGACGAACACCGGGGAGCTGTTTTTT CATSDSDRTNTGELFF
TRBJ1-1 TRBV30 . . TGTGCCTGGAGTGACCAGGGGTACACTGAAGCTTTCTTT CAWSDQGYTEAFF
TRBJ2-7 TRBV10-3 . . TGTGCCATCAGTGAACAGGGACACGAGCAGTACTTC CAISEQGHEQYF
TRBJ1-1 TRBV7-8 . . TGTGCCAGCAGCTTAGGTGTGCATAACACTGAAGCTTTCTTT CASSLGVHNTEAFF
TRBJ2-5 TRBV9 . . TGTGCCAGCAGCGTCGAGGCGGCGGCAGGGGTTATGGAGACCCAGTACTTC CASSVEAAAGVMETQYF
TRBJ1-2 TRBV9 once . TGTGCCAGCAGCGGGGGAGGGACTCCCTATGGCTACACCTTC CASSGGGTPYGYTF
TRBJ2-7 TRBV9 . . TGTGCCAGCAGCGTAGGCACAGGGACCTACGAGCAGTACTTC CASSVGTGTYEQYF
TRBJ1-1 TRBV2 once . TGTGCCAGCAGTGACCTCGGCACGGAAGCTTTCTTT CASSDLGTEAFF
TRBJ2-2 TRBV9 . . TGTGCCAGCAGCGTAAATAGGCATACGAACACCGGGGAGCTGTTTTTT CASSVNRHTNTGELFF
TRBJ2-2 TRBV4-2 . TRBD2 TGTGCCAGCAGCCAAACTCGCACTAGCGGGACCGGCGGGGAGCTGTTTTTT CASSQTRTSGTGGELFF
TRBJ1-1 TRBV7-9 once . TGTGCCAGCAGCCGCTTATCGCCCCACCGTGAGAACACTGAAGCTTTCTTT CASSRLSPHRENTEAFF
TRBJ2-6 TRBV18 . TRBD1 TGTGCCAGCTCACCGGGGACAGGGGCCGGGGCCAACGTCCTGACTTTC CASSPGTGAGANVLTF
TRBJ2-1 TRBV5-8 . . TGTGCCAGCAGCTTGTTAAGGGCGGAGCAGTTCTTC CASSLLRAEQFF